A selection of T cell receptor beta chains follows, all from one sample in a study of cytomegalovirus exposure and HLA in healthy donors. Profiled with immunoSEQ multiplex PCR; TCRdb holds only in-frame clones, not every one. The repertoire holds 120,000 or so clones, with around 86% as singletons. Specimen: PBMCs. These TCRs come from a man in his late teens or twenties in good health and CMV-seronegative. CDR3s include the opening cysteine and the closing phenylalanine or tryptophan. Fields, in order: V gene, CDR3 protein.

TRBV2 CASIPKWLAGVGNEQFF
TRBV7-2 CASSIGQGADTQYF
TRBV13 CASSFRTGGGEKLFF
TRBV30 CAWTRGSSYNEQFF
TRBV18 CASSTTGSSYQPQHF
TRBV10-3 CAISVGGESYEQYF
TRBV5-1 CASSLAVGGRPEQYF
TRBV19 CASSTGTSGTETQYF
TRBV7-2 CASSRTGGGQPQHF
TRBV6-6 CASTRDKPYGYTF
TRBV2 CASSEARTPGTEAFF
TRBV18 CAGARGPNTGELFF
TRBV4-1 CASSLRDRAYEQYF
TRBV10-3 CAISETSASSTDTQYF
TRBV30 CAWGEGTGGYEQYF
TRBV27 CASSLSGTSGRKPQYF
TRBV5-6 CASSFQVRGMYHEQFF